This entry describes one TCR beta chain. This sample stems from a study of control samples from healthy donors and cancer patients. The data were produced by immunoSEQ multiplex PCR, yet TCRdb's version contains in-frame clones alone and is incomplete. The sample yields some 71,000 clones, around 87% seen once. Germline CDR1 KGHSH, CDR2 LQKENI. V was pared by 5 bases and J by 8 bases, with 9 bases of the junction left unmatched. CDR3 size: 17 residues. The sample was PBMCs. The chain couples TRBV18 to TRBJ2-1, with 16 bases aligning to TRBD2. This receptor was obtained from a woman aged 45-65 years with head and neck cancer. CDR3 amino acids: CASSALPGLAGGDEQFF. As DNA, the CDR3 is TGTGCCAGCTCAGCTCTACCGGGACTAGCGGGAGGGGATGAGCAGTTCTTC.